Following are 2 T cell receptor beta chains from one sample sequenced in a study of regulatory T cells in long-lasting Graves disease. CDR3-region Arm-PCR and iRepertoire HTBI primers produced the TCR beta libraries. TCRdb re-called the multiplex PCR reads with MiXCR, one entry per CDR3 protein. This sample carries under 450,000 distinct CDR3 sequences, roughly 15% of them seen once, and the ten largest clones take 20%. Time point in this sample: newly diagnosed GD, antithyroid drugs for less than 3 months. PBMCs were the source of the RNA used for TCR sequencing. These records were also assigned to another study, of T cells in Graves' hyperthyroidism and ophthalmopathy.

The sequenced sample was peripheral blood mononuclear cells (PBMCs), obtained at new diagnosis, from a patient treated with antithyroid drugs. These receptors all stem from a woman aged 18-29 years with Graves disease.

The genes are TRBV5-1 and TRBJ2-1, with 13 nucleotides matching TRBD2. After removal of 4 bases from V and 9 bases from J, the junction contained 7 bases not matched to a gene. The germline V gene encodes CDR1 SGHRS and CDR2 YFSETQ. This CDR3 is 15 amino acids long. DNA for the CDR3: TGCGCCAGCAGCGAACTAGCGGGGGGGGAGTCTGAGCAGTTCTTC. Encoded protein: CASSELAGGESEQFF. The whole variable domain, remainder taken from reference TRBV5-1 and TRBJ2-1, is KAGVTQTPRYLIKTRGQQVTLSCSPISGHRSVSWYQQTPGQGLQFLFEYFSETQRNKGNFPGRFSGRQFSNSRSEMNVSTLELGDSALYLCASSELAGGESEQFFGPGTRLTVL.

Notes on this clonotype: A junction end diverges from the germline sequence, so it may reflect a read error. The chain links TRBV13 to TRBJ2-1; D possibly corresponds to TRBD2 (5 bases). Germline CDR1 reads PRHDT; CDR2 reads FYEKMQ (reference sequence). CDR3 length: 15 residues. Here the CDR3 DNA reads TGTGCCAGCAGCGTAGACGGTAGCGCCTACAATGAGCAGCTCTTC. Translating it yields CASSVDGSAYNEQLF.